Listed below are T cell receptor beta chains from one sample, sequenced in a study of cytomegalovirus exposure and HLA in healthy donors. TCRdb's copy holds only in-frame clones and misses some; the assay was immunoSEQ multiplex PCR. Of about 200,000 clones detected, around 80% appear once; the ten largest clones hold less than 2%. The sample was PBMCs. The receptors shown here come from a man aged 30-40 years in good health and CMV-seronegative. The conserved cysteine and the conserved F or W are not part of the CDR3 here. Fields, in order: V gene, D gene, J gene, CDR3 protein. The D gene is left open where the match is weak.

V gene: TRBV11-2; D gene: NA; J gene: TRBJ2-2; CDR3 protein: ASSLGASASTGELF
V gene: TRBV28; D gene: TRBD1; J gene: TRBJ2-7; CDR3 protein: ASSSRDRARVNLDEQY
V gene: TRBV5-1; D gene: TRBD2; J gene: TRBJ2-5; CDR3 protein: ASSLGLAGSETQY
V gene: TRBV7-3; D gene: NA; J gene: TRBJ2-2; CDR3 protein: ASSLRSSAPNTGELF
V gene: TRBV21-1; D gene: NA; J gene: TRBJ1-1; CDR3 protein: ASESPGEAF
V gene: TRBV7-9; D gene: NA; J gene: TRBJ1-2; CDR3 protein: ATSLDGYGYT
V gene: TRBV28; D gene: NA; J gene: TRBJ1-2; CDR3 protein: ASSFPIYGYT
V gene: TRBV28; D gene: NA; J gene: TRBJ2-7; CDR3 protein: ASSPGRLGSYEQY
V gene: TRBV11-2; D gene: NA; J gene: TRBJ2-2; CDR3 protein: ASSPIAENTGELF
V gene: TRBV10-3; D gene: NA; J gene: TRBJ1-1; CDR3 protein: AISEGAGTEAF
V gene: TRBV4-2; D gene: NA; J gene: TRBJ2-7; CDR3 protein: ASSQGLEGRYEQY
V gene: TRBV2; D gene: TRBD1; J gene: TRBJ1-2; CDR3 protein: ASSKLGQGALGYT
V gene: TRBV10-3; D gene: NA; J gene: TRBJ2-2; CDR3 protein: AISDRSNTGELF
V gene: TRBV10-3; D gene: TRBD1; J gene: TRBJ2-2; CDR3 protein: AIRGTDTITGELF
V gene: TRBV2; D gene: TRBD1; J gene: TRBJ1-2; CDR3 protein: ASRRTGDAYGYT
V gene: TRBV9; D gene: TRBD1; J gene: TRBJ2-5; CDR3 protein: ASSHRDRGIQETQY
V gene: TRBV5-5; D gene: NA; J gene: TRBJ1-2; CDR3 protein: ASSSVSDYT
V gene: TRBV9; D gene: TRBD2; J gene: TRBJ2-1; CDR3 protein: ASSQKRGSYNEQF
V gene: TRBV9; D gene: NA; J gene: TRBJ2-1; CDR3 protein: ASSVEDYHAPTIQQF
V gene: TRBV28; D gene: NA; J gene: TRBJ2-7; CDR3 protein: ASSYSGRDCEQY
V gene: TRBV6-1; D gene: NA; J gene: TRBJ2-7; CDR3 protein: ASSGSGAYEQH
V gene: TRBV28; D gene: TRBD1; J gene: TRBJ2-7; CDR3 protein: ASSLGQGVDEQY
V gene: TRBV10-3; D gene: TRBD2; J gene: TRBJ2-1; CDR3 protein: AISEPGTSGRLYEQF
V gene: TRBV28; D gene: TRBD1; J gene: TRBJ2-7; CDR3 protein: ASYGQGSHEQY
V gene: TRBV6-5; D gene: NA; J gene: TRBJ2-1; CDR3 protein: ASSSTGNEQF
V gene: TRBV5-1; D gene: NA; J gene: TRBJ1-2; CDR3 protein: ASGLHFDTYGYT
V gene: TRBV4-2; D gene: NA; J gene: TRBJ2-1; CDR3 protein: ASSLMEASNEQF
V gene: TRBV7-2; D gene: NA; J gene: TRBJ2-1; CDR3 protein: ASSFSMGRDEQF
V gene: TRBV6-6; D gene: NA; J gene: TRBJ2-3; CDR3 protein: ASSLAEDTQY
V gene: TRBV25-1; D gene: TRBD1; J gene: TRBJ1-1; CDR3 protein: ASDHIRQGKAEAF
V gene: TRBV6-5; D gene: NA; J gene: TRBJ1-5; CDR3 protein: ASSSRTGGDQPQH
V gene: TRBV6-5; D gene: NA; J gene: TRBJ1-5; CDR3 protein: ASSYETYSNQPQH
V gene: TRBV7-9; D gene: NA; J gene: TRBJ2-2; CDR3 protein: SSSAPTGELF
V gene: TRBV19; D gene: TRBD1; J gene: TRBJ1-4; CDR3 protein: ASSTADRVVFTNEKLF
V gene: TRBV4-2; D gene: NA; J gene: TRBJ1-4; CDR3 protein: ASSQVGQAANEKLF
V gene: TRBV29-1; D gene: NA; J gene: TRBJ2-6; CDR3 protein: SVEAVSGANVLT
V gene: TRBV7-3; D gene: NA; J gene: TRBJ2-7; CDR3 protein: ASRGRSGVDEQY
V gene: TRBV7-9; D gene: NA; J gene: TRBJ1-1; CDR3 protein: SSSLKPNTEAF
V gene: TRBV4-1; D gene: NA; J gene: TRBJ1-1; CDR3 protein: ASSGRVRGTEAF
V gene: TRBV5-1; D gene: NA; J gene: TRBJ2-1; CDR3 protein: ASSSPEGRLYNEQF
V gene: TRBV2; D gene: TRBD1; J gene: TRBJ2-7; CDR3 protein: ASSRDRVSDEQY
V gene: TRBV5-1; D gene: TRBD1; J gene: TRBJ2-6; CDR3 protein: ASSPGQGAISGANVLT
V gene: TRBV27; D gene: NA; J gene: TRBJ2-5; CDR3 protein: ASSYTGLKETQY
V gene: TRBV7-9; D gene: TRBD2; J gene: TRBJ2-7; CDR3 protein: ASSSSSGSPTYEQY
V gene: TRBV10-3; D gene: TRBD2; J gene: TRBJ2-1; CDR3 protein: AISQRDSYNEQF
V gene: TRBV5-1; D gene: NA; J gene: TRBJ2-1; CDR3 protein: ASSLADPEGQF
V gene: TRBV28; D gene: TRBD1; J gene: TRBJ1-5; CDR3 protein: ASSLGTGTINQPQH
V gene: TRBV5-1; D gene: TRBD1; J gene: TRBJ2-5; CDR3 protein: ASSLGTGVKETQY
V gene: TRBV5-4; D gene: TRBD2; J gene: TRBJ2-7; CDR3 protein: ASSSGGDLNEQY
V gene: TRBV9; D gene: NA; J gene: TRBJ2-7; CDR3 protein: ASSRDGQLHYEQY
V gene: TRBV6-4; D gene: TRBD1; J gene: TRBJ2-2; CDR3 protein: ASRAPGTGDTGELF
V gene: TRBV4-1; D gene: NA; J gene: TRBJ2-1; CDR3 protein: ASSPLAATYNEQF
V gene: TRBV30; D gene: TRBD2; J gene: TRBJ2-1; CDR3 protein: AWRDPGTSVYNEQF
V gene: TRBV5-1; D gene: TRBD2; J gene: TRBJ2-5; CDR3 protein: ASRTLGLAGVETQY
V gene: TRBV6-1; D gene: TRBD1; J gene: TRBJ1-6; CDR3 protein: ASRTPGQINSPLH
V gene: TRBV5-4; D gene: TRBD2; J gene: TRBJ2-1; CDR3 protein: ASSLEAGGPHNEQF
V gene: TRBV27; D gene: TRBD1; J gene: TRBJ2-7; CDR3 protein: ASSSSAGQGWYEQY
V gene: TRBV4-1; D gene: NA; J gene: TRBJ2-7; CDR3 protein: ASSQGTVAYEQY
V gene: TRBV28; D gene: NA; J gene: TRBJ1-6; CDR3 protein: ASRGGRPNSPLH